A single sample is the source of the 27 T cell receptor beta chains below, sequenced in a study of graft-versus-host responses after intestinal transplantation. Only in-frame clones appear in the TCRdb table, and some are missing; sequencing was by immunoSEQ multiplex PCR. In the table there are about 39,000 clones, roughly 86% of which are singletons. Specimen: PBMCs, collected around 280 days after transplant. These receptor sequences come from a human patient who received an intestinal transplant, so some T cells may come from the graft donor.

V gene TRBV6-1 combines with J gene TRBJ2-7, with D hard to call. The germline V gene encodes CDR1 MNHNS and CDR2 SASEGT. The CDR3 is 15 residues long. The germline V and J ends were trimmed by 1 base and 5 bases, with 15 bases remaining between them. Written as DNA, the CDR3 is TGTGCCAGCAGTGAAGAATCGAGTAGGGCGAACGAGCAGTACTTC. Amino acids: CASSEESSRANEQYF.

V is TRBV10-3 and J is TRBJ2-3, with 9 bases fitting TRBD2. Per germline, CDR1 ENHRY and CDR2 SYGVKD. The CDR3 sequence is 12 residues long. Germline trimming cut 10 bases from V and 6 bases from J; bases unmatched to any gene: 5. DNA for the CDR3: TGTGCCACGGGACTAGCTTCCGATACGCAGTATTTT. This translates into CATGLASDTQYF.

This CDR3 reads CASSYRGERNTEAFF. In nucleotides, the CDR3 is TGTGCCAGCAGCTACAGGGGCGAGAGGAACACTGAAGCTTTCTTT. The chain has TRBV7-9 and TRBJ1-1; 7 positions agree with TRBD1. This CDR3 spans 15 amino acids. Germline V gene data show CDR1 as SEHNR and CDR2 as FQNEAQ (reference sequence). Trimming cost V 4 bases and J 1 base; bases outside gene matches: 6.

The V and J genes are TRBV5-5 and TRBJ2-1; D gene unclear. The CDR3 covers 13 residues. The germline V gene encodes CDR1 SGHKS and CDR2 YYEKEE (reference sequence). The germline V and J ends were trimmed by 2 bases and 8 bases, with 11 bases remaining between them. This chain's CDR3 is CASSLALGDEQFF. In nucleotides, the CDR3 is TGTGCCAGCAGCTTAGCCCTCGGCGATGAGCAGTTCTTC.

The V and J genes are TRBV27 and TRBJ1-2; tentatively, D is TRBD1 (5 bases). Trimming removed 5 bases at V and 7 bases at J, with 20 bases between. This CDR3 has 15 residues. Per germline, CDR1 MNHEY and CDR2 SMNVEV (reference sequence). The CDR3 coding sequence is TGTGCCAGCAGTCCCGGGACGGCAATGGAGAGTGGCTACACCTTC. Residues: CASSPGTAMESGYTF.

The chain combines TRBV11-3 with TRBJ2-7; 7 bases are a match to TRBD1. The CDR3 totals 12 residues. The germline CDR1 and CDR2 sequences are SGHNT and YENEEA. J gave up 4 bases and V 4 bases, and 1 base lay outside the gene matches. For the CDR3, the DNA is TGTGCCAGCAGCTCAGGGGGTTACGAGCAGTACTTC. This gives the protein CASSSGGYEQYF. The whole variable domain, filled in from reference TRBV11-3 and TRBJ2-7, reads EAGVVQSPRYKIIEKKQPVAFWCNPISGHNTLYWYLQNLGQGPELLIRYENEEAVDDSQLPKDRFSAERLKGVDSTLKIQPAELGDSAVYLCASSSGGYEQYFGPGTRLTVT.

The chain combines TRBV11-2 with TRBJ2-2, with no clear D. V lost 7 bases to trimming and J lost 7 bases, with 13 bases between them. The CDR3 is 13 residues long. Per germline, CDR1 SGHAT and CDR2 FQNNGV. The CDR3 is CASTLKPIGELFF. CDR3 DNA sequence: TGTGCCAGCACCCTCAAGCCGATCGGGGAGCTGTTTTTT.

This chain links TRBV7-9 with TRBJ2-5; D unresolved. The V end was cut by 0 bases, the J end by 5 bases, with 10 bases between. This CDR3 has 14 residues. The germline V gene has CDR1 SEHNR and CDR2 FQNEAQ (reference sequence). The CDR3 DNA sequence: TGTGCCAGCAGCTTAGCGCGCCCGTTCGAGACCCAGTACTTC. Its protein product is CASSLARPFETQYF.

The chain employs TRBV6-5 and TRBJ2-2; TRBD2 agrees at 8 bases. The germline gives CDR1 MNHEY, CDR2 SVGAGI. The trim removed 2 bases at V and 14 bases at J, leaving 7 bases unmatched. The CDR3 loop spans 13 amino acids. DNA of the CDR3: TGTGCCAGCAGTTACACGTTTAGCGGGGCCCTGTTTTTT. It specifies CASSYTFSGALFF.

This clone has only a few counts. The genes are TRBV9 and TRBJ1-5; 7 bases line up with TRBD1. This CDR3 has 15 residues. Losses at the gene ends were 1 base for V and 3 bases for J; bases not matched to a gene: 4. Germline-derived CDR1 and CDR2 are SGDLS and YYNGEE. This CDR3 reads CASSVKDRSNQPQHF. As DNA, the CDR3 is TGTGCCAGCAGCGTAAAGGACAGGTCCAATCAGCCCCAGCATTTT.

V is TRBV11-2 and J is TRBJ2-3; D ambiguous. The CDR3 consists of 14 residues. Germline loops: CDR1 SGHAT, CDR2 FQNNGV. V lost 1 base to trimming and J lost 2 bases, with 7 bases between them. CDR3 nucleotides: TGTGCCAGCAGCTTAGTTGCGTACACAGATACGCAGTATTTT. Translated, it gives CASSLVAYTDTQYF.

The chain recombines TRBV5-4 with TRBJ2-7, with 7 bases lining up with TRBD1. The CDR3 totals 14 residues. From germline, CDR1 is SGHNT and CDR2 YYREEE (reference sequence). J lost 4 bases, V lost 4 bases, and 8 bases had no gene match. CDR3 in amino acids: CASSPTGNGYEQYF. The CDR3 DNA sequence: TGTGCCAGCAGCCCGACAGGGAATGGGTACGAGCAGTACTTC.

V and J are TRBV6-6 and TRBJ1-1, with a tentative D call TRBD1 (5 bases). The CDR3 sequence is 15 residues long. V lost 4 bases and J lost 5, with 17 bases in between. Germline CDR1 is MNHNY and CDR2 is SVGAGI (reference sequence). Here the CDR3 reads CASSSGRDLGTEAFF. CDR3 DNA sequence: TGTGCCAGCAGTTCGGGACGGGATTTGGGAACTGAAGCTTTCTTT.

This sequence joins TRBV11-3 and TRBJ1-1; D gene ambiguous. This CDR3 contains 15 residues. Germline V gene sequence: CDR1 SGHNT, CDR2 YENEEA. V was cut by 0 bases and J by 2 bases, with 10 bases left in between. In nucleotides, the CDR3 is TGTGCCAGCAGCTTAGATATCGGGGAAAACACTGAAGCTTTCTTT. Translating gives CASSLDIGENTEAFF.

V is TRBV5-1 and J is TRBJ2-7, with unresolved D. Germline V CDR1 and CDR2: SGHRS, YFSETQ. The CDR3 contains 12 residues. Deletions cut 1 base from V and 5 bases from J, with 7 bases between. CDR3 nucleotide sequence: TGCGCCAGCAGCTTGAATCCAGACGAGCAGTACTTC. Translation gives CASSLNPDEQYF.

V gene TRBV10-3 combines with J gene TRBJ1-2; possible D gene TRBD1, 5 bases. The germline gives CDR1 ENHRY, CDR2 SYGVKD. Trimming pared 0 bases from V and 5 bases from J, leaving 16 bases between. This CDR3 region has 16 residues. CDR3 sequence reads: CAISESWTSQSYGYTF. The CDR3 bases are TGTGCCATCAGTGAGTCCTGGACAAGCCAGTCTTATGGCTACACCTTC.

The chain couples TRBV5-4 to TRBJ1-6, with D possibly matching TRBD1 (5 bases). Trimming left V 1 base short and J 8 bases short, with 13 bases between. In germline, CDR1 is SGHNT, CDR2 YYREEE (reference sequence). The CDR3 runs 15 residues. This chain's CDR3 is CASSLFGRADSPLHF. As DNA, the CDR3 is TGTGCCAGCAGCTTGTTTGGCAGGGCTGATTCACCCCTCCACTTT.

The chain recombines TRBV18 with TRBJ2-7; D is ambiguous. V lost 3 bases to trimming and J lost 6 bases, with 9 bases between them. The germline CDR1 and CDR2 sequences are KGHSH and LQKENI. This CDR3 has 12 amino acids. CDR3 bases: TGTGCCAGCTCACCGATGGCGCTCGAGCAGTACTTC. This sequence encodes CASSPMALEQYF.

The rearrangement links TRBV10-3 to TRBJ2-7; D not resolved. V was pared by 3 bases and J by 4 bases, with 10 bases between. This CDR3 comprises 13 residues. Germline values: CDR1 ENHRY, CDR2 SYGVKD. CDR3 protein: CAISDASGYEQYF. The CDR3, as DNA: TGTGCCATCAGTGACGCGTCGGGTTACGAGCAGTACTTC.

This chain connects TRBV6-5 to TRBJ2-7; D might be TRBD1 or TRBD2, each matching 5 bases. CDR3 length: 14 amino acids. V lost 4 bases and J 6 bases, leaving 16 bases between the germline ends. In germline, CDR1 is MNHEY, CDR2 SVGAGI. The CDR3 region has the DNA TGTGCCAGCAGTTTCACGGGGCAGGGTGGCGAGCAGTACTTC. Protein: CASSFTGQGGEQYF.

CDR3: CASTVLDRSTGELFF. CDR3 in DNA: TGTGCCAGCACTGTTCTCGACAGGTCCACCGGGGAGCTGTTTTTT. The V and J genes are TRBV6-5 and TRBJ2-2; tentative D call: TRBD1 (6 bases). Trimming removed 7 bases at V and 4 bases at J, with 16 bases between. Germline V CDR1 and CDR2: MNHEY, SVGAGI. The CDR3 is 15 residues long.

The chain combines TRBV27 with TRBJ2-5; D is unclear. The CDR3 loop spans 15 amino acids. Trimming left V 5 bases short and J 5 bases short, with 18 bases between. CDR1 and CDR2 (germline): MNHEY, SMNVEV (reference sequence). CDR3 nucleotide sequence: TGTGCCAGCAGTCTGAGATGGGGTAGGGCGGAGACCCAGTACTTC. It specifies CASSLRWGRAETQYF.

V gene TRBV7-9 combines with J gene TRBJ2-1, with D unclear. The germline gives CDR1 SEHNR, CDR2 FQNEAQ (reference sequence). The CDR3 sequence is 12 residues long. V was trimmed by 3 bases and J by 7 bases, leaving 7 bases between them. Here the CDR3 reads CASSLAVNEQFF. CDR3 coding DNA: TGTGCCAGCAGCTTGGCTGTAAATGAGCAGTTCTTC.

The DNA of the CDR3 is TGTGCCACCTACAGGGGTGGCTACACCTTC. Residues: CATYRGGYTF. This chain joins TRBV6-1 and TRBJ1-2; 7 bases are shared with TRBD1. This CDR3 has 10 residues. CDR1 is MNHNS and CDR2 is SASEGT in the germline V gene. Losses at the gene ends were 10 bases for V and 7 bases for J; bases not matched to a gene: 3.

This chain uses TRBV2 with TRBJ2-1, with D perhaps matching TRBD1 (6 bases). The CDR3 totals 13 residues. Germline lookup yields CDR1 SNHLY and CDR2 FYNNEI. V shed 5 bases and J shed 9 bases, with 14 bases lying between them. CDR3 region: CASSKGVLGEQFF. As DNA, the CDR3 is TGTGCCAGCAGTAAGGGGGTTCTGGGTGAGCAGTTCTTC.

This chain links TRBV27 with TRBJ1-1; D might be TRBD1 (6 bases). V shed 5 bases and J shed 3 bases, with 16 bases lying between them. Germline CDR1 MNHEY, CDR2 SMNVEV (reference sequence). CDR3 length: 15 residues. The chain's CDR3 is CASSALQGGYTEAFF. DNA for the CDR3: TGTGCCAGCAGTGCCCTACAGGGAGGCTACACTGAAGCTTTCTTT.

The DNA for the CDR3 is TGTGCCAGCAGTGAAATGTTAAGGATAGCTTTCTTT. It is translated as CASSEMLRIAFF. The chain has TRBV6-1 and TRBJ1-1; D is uncertain. The V and J ends lost 2 bases and 10 bases respectively, with 11 bases between them. Germline lookup yields CDR1 MNHNS and CDR2 SASEGT. The CDR3 runs 12 residues.